Following are 22 T cell receptor beta chains from one sample sequenced in a study of STAT3 mutations in large granular lymphocyte leukemia. Broader study findings: In T-cell large granular lymphocyte leukemia, about half of patients showed multiple immunodominant subclonotypes.

For these TCRs, the target antigens are not known. The repertoire was sequenced with immunoSEQ multiplex PCR; TCRdb's copy has only in-frame clones and lacks some. Here the sample spans 35,000 to 50,000 clones, 81% being singletons. Sequenced material: PBMCs. The source is a human donor with T large granular lymphocyte leukemia. Some clones in this sample may be carry-over from other donors' samples.

This clone turned up a few times. The V call is TRBV2, the J call TRBJ1-4; no clear D. Germline V lookup: CDR1 SNHLY, CDR2 FYNNEI. V dropped 4 bases and J dropped 7 bases, with 7 bases sitting between them. This CDR3 contains 12 residues. The CDR3 nucleotides read TGTGCCAGCAGTGCGGTATCTGAAAAACTGTTTTTT. Translated: CASSAVSEKLFF.

The chain employs TRBV7-9 and TRBJ1-5; TRBD1 is a possible D gene (6 bases). The germline V gene has CDR1 SEHNR and CDR2 FQNEAQ (reference sequence). Trimming cost V 4 bases and J 5 bases, with 6 bases left between them. This CDR3 is 12 amino acids long. This CDR3 is CASSYRDQPQHF. The CDR3 nucleotides read TGTGCCAGCAGCTACAGGGATCAGCCCCAGCATTTT.

The chain recombines TRBV13 with TRBJ2-1, with D tentatively TRBD2 (6 bases). The CDR3 is 17 residues long. Germline V gene data show CDR1 as PRHDT and CDR2 as FYEKMQ (reference sequence). V shed 5 bases and J shed 0 bases, with 17 bases lying between them. The CDR3 DNA sequence: TGTGCCAGCAGCCAAACCTTAGGGACTGACTCCTACAATGAGCAGTTCTTC. Translated, it gives CASSQTLGTDSYNEQFF.

The chain recombines TRBV7-9 with TRBJ1-2, with no clear D. V was pared by 1 base and J by 4 bases, with 4 bases between. The CDR3 covers 12 residues. Germline CDR1 reads SEHNR; CDR2 reads FQNEAQ (reference sequence). CDR3 nucleotide sequence: TGTGCCAGCAGCTTAGATACCTATGGCTACACCTTC. Translation gives CASSLDTYGYTF.

This chain joins TRBV29-1 and TRBJ2-1, with a tentative D call TRBD2 (6 bases). The CDR3 consists of 12 residues. Germline-derived CDR1 and CDR2 are SQVTM and ANQGSEA. V was trimmed by 7 bases and J by 4 bases, leaving 11 bases between them. CDR3 protein: CSGGLGYNEQFF. As DNA, the CDR3 is TGCAGCGGGGGACTGGGTTACAATGAGCAGTTCTTC.

The chain is built from TRBV29-1 and TRBJ2-7, with D perhaps TRBD1 (6 bases). The length of the CDR3 is 12 residues. The germline CDR1 and CDR2 sequences are SQVTM and ANQGSEA. With 7 bases removed from V and 0 bases from J, the gap between germline ends came to 10 bases. DNA of the CDR3: TGCAGCGCGAGGACAGCCTCCTACGAGCAGTACGTC. This encodes CSARTASYEQYV.

The V and J genes are TRBV19 and TRBJ1-2; D is unclear. The CDR3 runs 12 residues. Germline V gene data show CDR1 as LNHDA and CDR2 as SQIVND (reference sequence). V was clipped by 9 bases and J by 2 bases, with 10 bases between them. CDR3: CASQDGNYGYTF. For the CDR3, the DNA is TGTGCCAGCCAGGACGGCAACTATGGCTACACCTTC.

This clone turned up a few times. This chain joins TRBV30 and TRBJ1-6; 9 nucleotides match TRBD1. Germline V gene sequence: CDR1 GTSNPN, CDR2 SVGIG (reference sequence). The CDR3 covers 15 residues. V shed 2 bases and J 5 bases; nucleotides not matched to a gene: 4. CDR3 amino acids: CAWSQRDRDNSPLHF. The CDR3 region has the DNA TGTGCCTGGAGTCAGCGGGACAGGGATAATTCACCCCTCCACTTT.

This clone was picked up one time. V is TRBV2 and J is TRBJ1-1; 11 nucleotides line up with TRBD1. Germline V lookup: CDR1 SNHLY, CDR2 FYNNEI. The CDR3 runs 12 residues. V gave up 8 bases and J gave up 8 bases; unmatched junction bases: 4. The CDR3 nucleotides are TGTGCCAGCCGGACAGGGGGCGTCGAAGCTTTCTTT. This codes for CASRTGGVEAFF.

This chain connects TRBV5-1 to TRBJ2-2; D remains unclear. The V gene lost 5 bases and the J gene lost 0 bases, with 14 bases spanning the gap. This CDR3 is built from 16 residues. Germline assignment: CDR1 SGHRS and CDR2 YFSETQ. This CDR3 reads CASSPLAAANTGELFF. The CDR3 nucleotides read TGCGCCAGCAGTCCACTCGCGGCAGCGAACACCGGGGAGCTGTTTTTT.

V gene TRBV13 combines with J gene TRBJ2-2, with D possibly being TRBD1 (6 bases). V lost 1 base and J 1 base, leaving 10 bases between the germline ends. CDR3 size: 16 residues. CDR1 PRHDT and CDR2 FYEKMQ come from the germline V gene (reference sequence). The CDR3 DNA follows: TGTGCCAGCAGCTTAGAAAAGACAGGGAACACCGGGGAGCTGTTTTTT. Its protein is CASSLEKTGNTGELFF.

Written as DNA, the CDR3 is TGTGCCAGCAGCCGCATCGACAGGGGTGTCTACAATGAGCAGTTCTTC. Its protein product is CASSRIDRGVYNEQFF. The J gene is TRBJ2-1, the V gene TRBV5-8; TRBD1 matches 8 bases. This CDR3 spans 16 amino acids. Germline CDR1 and CDR2: SGHTS and YDEGEE. V was pared by 4 bases and J by 3 bases, with 9 bases of the junction left unmatched.

This clone was seen only a few times. Within the sample, other DNA sequences also encode this same CDR3. The rearrangement joins TRBV7-9 to TRBJ1-1; D might be TRBD1 (6 bases). From germline, CDR1 is SEHNR and CDR2 FQNEAQ (reference sequence). CDR3 length: 12 residues. V gave up 4 bases and J gave up 5 bases, with 8 bases separating them. The CDR3, as DNA: TGTGCCAGCAGCTCAACAGGGACTGAAGCTTTCTTT. Translating it yields CASSSTGTEAFF.

This clone was observed a few times. The chain joins TRBV14 to TRBJ2-1; 8 bases align to TRBD1. Germline assignment: CDR1 SGHDN and CDR2 FVKESK. After removal of 5 bases from V and 4 bases from J, the junction contained 4 bases not matched to a gene. The CDR3 consists of 14 residues. DNA of the CDR3: TGTGCCAGCAGCGGGGACAGGCAATACAATGAGCAGTTCTTC. As protein: CASSGDRQYNEQFF.

CDR3 residues: CASSRIFTRGDGSPLHF. The CDR3 region has the DNA TGCGCCAGCAGCCGAATATTTACTCGAGGGGATGGTTCACCCCTCCACTTT. The chain uses TRBV5-1 and TRBJ1-6; tentative D call: TRBD1 (5 bases). Trimming removed 4 bases from V and 9 bases from J, with 23 bases in between. The germline V gene encodes CDR1 SGHRS and CDR2 YFSETQ. This CDR3 is 17 amino acids long.

This clone was found a few times. V is TRBV5-3 and J is TRBJ1-6, with D tentatively TRBD1 (5 bases). TRBV5-3 is treated as an ORF (open reading frame) with a function not yet certain. V lost 4 bases and J 5 bases, leaving 10 bases between the germline ends. The CDR3 spans 14 residues. The CDR3: CARSQDTDNSPLHF. In DNA form, the CDR3 reads TGTGCCAGAAGCCAGGACACAGATAATTCACCCCTCCACTTT.

The rearrangement links TRBV5-6 to TRBJ2-1; D is unclear. The germline V and J ends were trimmed by 0 bases and 6 bases, with 1 base remaining between them. The CDR3 spans 11 residues. Looked up from germline, CDR1 is SGHDT and CDR2 is YYEEEE. The DNA for the CDR3 is TGTGCCAGCAGCTTGGCCAATGAGCAGTTCTTC. Encoded protein: CASSLANEQFF. Full variable domain (missing parts from reference TRBV5-6 and TRBJ2-1): DAGVTQSPTHLIKTRGQQVTLRCSPKSGHDTVSWYQQALGQGPQFIFQYYEEEERQRGNFPDRFSGHQFPNYSSELNVNALLLGDSALYLCASSLANEQFFGPGTRLTVL.

The rearrangement joins TRBV7-8 to TRBJ1-3; unclear D gene. The CDR3 runs 14 residues. The V gene's germline CDR1 is SGHVS and CDR2 FQNEAQ. V lost 5 bases and J 4 bases, leaving 12 bases between the germline ends. This chain's CDR3 is CASSPDGIGNTIYF. The CDR3 DNA sequence: TGTGCCAGCAGCCCCGACGGGATAGGAAACACCATATATTTT. Together with reference TRBV7-8 and TRBJ1-3, the CDR3 gives the full variable domain: GAGVSQSPRYKVAKRGQDVALRCDPISGHVSLFWYQQALGQGPEFLTYFQNEAQLDKSGLPSDRFFAERPEGSVSTLKIQRTQQEDSAVYLCASSPDGIGNTIYFGEGSWLTVV.

This chain links TRBV5-6 with TRBJ1-6; D possibly corresponds to TRBD1 (6 bases). Trimming removed 5 bases at V and 9 bases at J, with 12 bases between. The CDR3 loop spans 13 amino acids. Germline-derived CDR1 and CDR2 are SGHDT and YYEEEE. CDR3 in DNA: TGTGCCAGCAGAAAAACAGGGAGTTCACCCCTCCACTTT. This translates into CASRKTGSSPLHF. Using reference TRBV5-6 and TRBJ1-6 for the parts outside the CDR3, the full variable domain is DAGVTQSPTHLIKTRGQQVTLRCSPKSGHDTVSWYQQALGQGPQFIFQYYEEEERQRGNFPDRFSGHQFPNYSSELNVNALLLGDSALYLCASRKTGSSPLHFGNGTRLTVT.

As regards this clone: The same CDR3 can be traced to other DNA sequences in this sample. This chain uses TRBV5-1 with TRBJ2-3; possibly TRBD2 for D (6 bases). Germline CDR1 and CDR2: SGHRS and YFSETQ. Trimming took 0 bases from V and 5 from J, leaving 10 bases between them. The CDR3 is made up of 14 amino acids. The CDR3 coding sequence is TGCGCCAGCAGCTTGGAAGCGGGCCTAGATACGCAGTATTTT. Protein product: CASSLEAGLDTQYF.

The chain recombines TRBV27 with TRBJ2-6; possible D gene TRBD1, 6 bases. CDR1 is MNHEY, CDR2 SMNVEV, per germline (reference sequence). Trimming shortened V by 5 bases and J by 0 bases, and 11 bases separated the two germline ends. The CDR3 runs 16 residues. The CDR3 reads CASSTIRGSGANVLTF. For the CDR3, the DNA is TGTGCCAGCAGTACCATCAGGGGCTCTGGGGCCAACGTCCTGACTTTC.

V is TRBV5-6 and J is TRBJ2-5, with 7 bases fitting TRBD2. CDR1 SGHDT and CDR2 YYEEEE come from the germline V gene. CDR3 size: 16 residues. Trimming at V came to 4 bases and at J to 4 bases, leaving 13 bases not matched to a gene. CDR3 loop: CASSMGPAGSVETQYF. CDR3 nucleotides: TGTGCCAGCAGCATGGGGCCAGCGGGGAGTGTAGAGACCCAGTACTTC.